The source of this T cell receptor (beta chain) is a study of yellow fever vaccine responses in identical twins. Study findings and constraints: A vaccine T cell response that seemed partly convergent and partly personalized was reported in twins.

CDR1 and CDR2 (germline): LGHNA, YSLEER. Trimming cost V 0 bases and J 0 bases, with 13 bases left between them. CDR3 size: 17 residues. Via MiXCR, TCRdb re-called the RT-PCR reads, giving one row per CDR3 protein. The repertoire holds fewer than 6,000 distinct CDR3 sequences, with approximately 85% as singletons. Notes on this clonotype: Its matching antigen is unknown.

This receptor was identified in a young woman who received the yellow fever vaccine. The J gene is TRBJ2-3, the V gene TRBV4-3; D unresolved. Sequencing used T cells from blood (PBMCs), unsorted or a sorted subset (not recorded which), obtained before or after yellow fever vaccination (not recorded which). CDR3 sequence: CASSQDVGGTSTDTQYF. The CDR3 coding sequence is TGCGCCAGCAGCCAAGATGTAGGCGGAACTAGCACAGATACGCAGTATTTT.